The following is a T cell receptor (beta chain) sequence with its context. The antigen is unknown. TCRdb reprocessed the reads with MiXCR, giving one entry per CDR3 protein. This table has about 740,000 distinct CDR3 sequences, roughly 33% appearing once. The data originate from a study of T cell repertoires in cytomegalovirus infection. Study-level information: As its CMV epitopes, the study selected recently identified HLA-C-restricted and well-studied HLA-B-restricted targets.

General study points: Ex vivo responses were dominated by HLA-C-restricted CMV-specific TCR beta clonotypes.

This specimen was cultured PBMCs, taken from culture after CMV antigen stimulation. This sequence was found in a human donor in good health (CMV status not recorded). Some clones in this sample may be carry-over from other donors' samples.

The CDR3 bases are TGTGCCAGCAGGTTTGCCTCTGGAAACACCATATATTTT. Translation gives CASRFASGNTIYF. The chain has TRBV6-5 and TRBJ1-3; D is uncertain. The CDR3 consists of 13 residues. The V and J ends lost 6 bases and 0 bases respectively, with 6 bases between them. The germline V gene has CDR1 MNHEY and CDR2 SVGAGI.